The present TCR beta chain was sequenced within a study of blood T cell repertoires in COVID-19. Study background: Specimens from acute and convalescent COVID-19 originated in the United States, Italy and Spain.

The V and J ends lost 4 bases and 4 bases, in that order; junction bases with no gene match: 19. The CDR3 runs 18 residues. Germline V lookup: CDR1 LNHDA, CDR2 SQIVND (reference sequence). Generated by immunoSEQ multiplex PCR, the TCRdb table keeps only in-frame clones and is missing some. Altogether about 480,000 clones are present, 85% to 90% being singletons, with the ten largest covering roughly 1.9%. The sequence was collected from a woman in her thirties or forties who had recovered from COVID-19. Sequencing was carried out using PBMCs or T cells enriched from blood (not recorded which). This sequence joins TRBV19 and TRBJ2-7; 7 nucleotides align to TRBD2. The CDR3 DNA reads as TGTGCCAGTAGTAAGGCTAGCGGTTTCATGCTTTTACCATACGAGCAGTACTTC. Protein product: CASSKASGFMLLPYEQYF.